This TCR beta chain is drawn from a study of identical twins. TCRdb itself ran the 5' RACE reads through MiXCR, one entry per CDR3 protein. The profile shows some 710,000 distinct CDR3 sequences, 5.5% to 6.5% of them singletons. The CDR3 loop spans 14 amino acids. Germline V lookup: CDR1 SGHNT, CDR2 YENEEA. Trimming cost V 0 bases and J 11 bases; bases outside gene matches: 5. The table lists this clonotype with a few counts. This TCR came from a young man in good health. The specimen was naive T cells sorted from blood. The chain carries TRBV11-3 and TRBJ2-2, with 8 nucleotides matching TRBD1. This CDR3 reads CASSLETGVGELFF. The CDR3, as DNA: TGTGCCAGCAGCTTAGAGACAGGGGTTGGAGAGCTGTTTTTT.